This T cell receptor beta chain was captured by sequencing in a study of cytomegalovirus exposure and HLA in healthy donors. Study-level results: Among TCR beta chains, those listed as cytomegalovirus-associated numbered about 160. Data from an earlier analysis indicated that most TCR beta V segments were productive either about 87% or about 30% of the time.

The CDR3 is 16 amino acids. Germline V CDR1 and CDR2: SGHVS, FNYEAQ. With 1 base clipped from V and 2 bases from J, the junction kept 7 bases outside the gene matches. The PCR employed 60 Vbeta primers together with 13 Jbeta primers. This table comes from immunoSEQ multiplex PCR, and its TCRdb copy is limited to in-frame clones, with some not included. The sample carries some 90,000 clones, approximately 64% recorded once. Concerning this clone: Antigen unknown.

This clonotype originated in a boy younger than 18 in good health and CMV-seropositive. The gene calls are TRBV7-6 and TRBJ2-7, with 8 positions matching TRBD1. The sample comprised PBMCs. The CDR3 sequence is CASSLGLGTGTYEQYF. The CDR3 DNA reads TGTGCCAGCAGCTTAGGTTTAGGGACAGGAACCTACGAGCAGTACTTC.